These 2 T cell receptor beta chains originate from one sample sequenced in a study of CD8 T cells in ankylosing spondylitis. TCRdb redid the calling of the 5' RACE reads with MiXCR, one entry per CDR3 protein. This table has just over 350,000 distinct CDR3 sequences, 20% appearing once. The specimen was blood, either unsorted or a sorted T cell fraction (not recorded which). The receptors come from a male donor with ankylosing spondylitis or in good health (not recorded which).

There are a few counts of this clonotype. CDR3 sequence reads: CSVPGQLTEAFF. The CDR3 DNA is TGCAGTGTTCCGGGACAGCTTACTGAAGCTTTCTTT. This chain uses TRBV20-1 with TRBJ1-1, with 7 positions matching TRBD1. With 7 bases clipped from V and 5 bases from J, the junction kept 7 bases outside the gene matches. Looked up from germline, CDR1 is DFQATT and CDR2 is SNEGSKA (reference sequence). This CDR3 comprises 12 residues.

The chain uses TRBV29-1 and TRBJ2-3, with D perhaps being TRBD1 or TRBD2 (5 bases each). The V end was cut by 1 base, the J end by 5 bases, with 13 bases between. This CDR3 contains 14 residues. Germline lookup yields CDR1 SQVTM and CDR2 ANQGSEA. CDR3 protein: CSVEGDARGDTQYF. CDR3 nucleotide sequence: TGCAGCGTTGAAGGAGACGCGAGGGGAGATACGCAGTATTTT.